The 2 T cell receptor beta chains in this list originate from one sample, sequenced in a study of breast tumors, draining lymph nodes, adjacent tissues. TCRdb itself ran the multiplex PCR reads through MiXCR, one entry per CDR3 protein. The data contain around 290,000 distinct CDR3 sequences, around 31% of them singletons. Axillary draining lymph nodes of breast cancer patients supplied the node samples. Sequenced material: axillary lymph node tissue. These receptors all stem from a female donor with breast cancer. Some clones in this sample may be carry-over from other donors' samples.

About this clonotype: A read error may be the cause here, since a much bigger clone is one base away. This chain uses TRBV5-1 with TRBJ2-2; 12 nucleotides align to TRBD2. The CDR3 loop spans 16 amino acids. CDR1 and CDR2 (germline): SGHRS, YFSETQ. DNA for the CDR3: TGCGCCAGCAGCGTCGGACTAGCGGGGAACACCGGGGAGCCGTTTTTT. Translated, it gives CASSVGLAGNTGEPFF.

This chain joins TRBV2 and TRBJ2-7; 14 bases are a match to TRBD2. V lost 6 bases to trimming and J lost 4 bases; unmatched junction nucleotides: 11. This CDR3 region has 17 residues. Germline CDR1 reads SNHLY; CDR2 reads FYNNEI. CDR3 in amino acids: CASRGGPGLAGAYEQYF. DNA of the CDR3: TGTGCCAGCAGGGGGGGGCCGGGACTAGCGGGAGCGTACGAGCAGTACTTC.